The entry that follows covers one T cell receptor (beta chain) sequence. Its specificity is unknown. Time point meaning: 2014-2015 season, pre-vaccination. Blood volume per time point ranged from roughly 35 to 110 mL. This record belongs to a study of follicular helper T cells after annual influenza vaccination. Overall study: Sampling occurred days 0, 7 and 28 after each influenza vaccination. For some subjects, blood spans the 2013-2014, 2014-2015 and 2015-2016 annual vaccinations.

Measured with immunoSEQ multiplex PCR; TCRdb has only the in-frame clones, and not every one. Here the sample spans 7,500 to 8,500 clones, roughly four fifths being singletons. CDR1 ENHRY and CDR2 SYGVKD come from the germline V gene. V dropped 10 bases and J dropped 0 bases, with 13 bases sitting between them. This CDR3 has 13 amino acids. Whole-study findings and limits: Change in circulating plasmablasts correlated with ICOS+CD38+ cTfh clonality change.

This receptor was taken from an adult who received the influenza vaccine. The source material was CXCR5+ CD38- circulating T follicular helper cells from blood, sampled on the day of influenza vaccination. The subset here: circulating Tfh, non-naive CD4+CXCR5+PD-1+ (ICOS+CD38+ or ICOS-CD38-). The chain recombines TRBV10-3 with TRBJ2-7; TRBD2 is a possible D gene (5 bases). The CDR3 DNA reads as TGTGCCACCCTGGACGGGAACTCCTACGAGCAGTACTTC. It specifies CATLDGNSYEQYF.